This TCR beta chain was captured in a study of Graves' ophthalmopathy and Graves' hyperthyroidism. Study as a whole: There was a collection of peripheral blood at initial diagnosis, before any treatment.

The study amplified TCR beta CDR3 regions using RNA transcripts. After a first-round RT-PCR with HTBI primers, a second-round multiplex PCR was run. TCRdb fed the multiplex PCR reads into MiXCR, producing one record per CDR3 protein. The repertoire holds roughly 420,000 distinct CDR3 sequences, with around 20% as singletons. Between the trimmed V and J ends, which lost 4 bases and 7 bases, there was a span of 7 bases. The CDR3 runs to 11 residues. CDR1 is SGHAT, CDR2 FQNNGV, per germline. In this cohort, patients with other autoimmune diseases, uncontrolled infections, pregnancy or lactation were excluded. Around 10 ml of fresh blood yielded the PBMCs by density gradient.

Source material: peripheral blood. This receptor was obtained from a woman under 30 with stable Graves' hyperthyroidism. The rearrangement uses TRBV11-2 and TRBJ2-5; no definite D call. In nucleotides, the CDR3 is TGTGCCAGCAGCTCTCGAAGGACCCAGTACTTC. This gives the protein CASSSRRTQYF.